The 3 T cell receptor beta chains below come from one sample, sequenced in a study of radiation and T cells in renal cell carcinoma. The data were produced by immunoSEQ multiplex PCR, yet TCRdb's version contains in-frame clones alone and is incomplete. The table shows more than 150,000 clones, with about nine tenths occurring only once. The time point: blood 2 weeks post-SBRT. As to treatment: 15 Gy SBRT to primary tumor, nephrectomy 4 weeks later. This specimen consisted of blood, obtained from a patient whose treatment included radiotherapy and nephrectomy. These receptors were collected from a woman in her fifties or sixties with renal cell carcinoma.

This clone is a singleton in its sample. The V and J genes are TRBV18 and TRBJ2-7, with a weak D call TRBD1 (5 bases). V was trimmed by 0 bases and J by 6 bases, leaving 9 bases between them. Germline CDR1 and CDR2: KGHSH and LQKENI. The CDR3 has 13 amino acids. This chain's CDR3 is CASSPPVRGEQYF. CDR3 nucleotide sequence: TGTGCCAGCTCACCACCGGTTAGGGGCGAGCAGTACTTC.

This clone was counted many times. Here the CDR3 DNA reads TGTGCCAGCAGCGCGATTGTGGGGAGGACCCAGTACTTC. It codes for CASSAIVGRTQYF. The gene calls are TRBV21-1 and TRBJ2-5; the D call TRBD2 from the table was never checked on the DNA. TRBV21-1 is flagged as a pseudogene. The CDR3 is made up of 13 amino acids.

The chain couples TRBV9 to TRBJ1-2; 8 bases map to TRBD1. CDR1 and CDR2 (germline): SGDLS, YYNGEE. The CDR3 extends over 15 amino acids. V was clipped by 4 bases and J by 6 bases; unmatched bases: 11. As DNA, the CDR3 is TGTGCCAGCAGCCCTAGGACAGGGAAGTCGGATGGCTACACCTTC. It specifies CASSPRTGKSDGYTF. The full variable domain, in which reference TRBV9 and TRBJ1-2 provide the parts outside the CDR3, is DSGVTQTPKHLITATGQRVTLRCSPRSGDLSVYWYQQSLDQGLQFLIQYYNGEERAKGNILERFSAQQFPDLHSELNLSSLELGDSALYFCASSPRTGKSDGYTFGSGTRLTVV.